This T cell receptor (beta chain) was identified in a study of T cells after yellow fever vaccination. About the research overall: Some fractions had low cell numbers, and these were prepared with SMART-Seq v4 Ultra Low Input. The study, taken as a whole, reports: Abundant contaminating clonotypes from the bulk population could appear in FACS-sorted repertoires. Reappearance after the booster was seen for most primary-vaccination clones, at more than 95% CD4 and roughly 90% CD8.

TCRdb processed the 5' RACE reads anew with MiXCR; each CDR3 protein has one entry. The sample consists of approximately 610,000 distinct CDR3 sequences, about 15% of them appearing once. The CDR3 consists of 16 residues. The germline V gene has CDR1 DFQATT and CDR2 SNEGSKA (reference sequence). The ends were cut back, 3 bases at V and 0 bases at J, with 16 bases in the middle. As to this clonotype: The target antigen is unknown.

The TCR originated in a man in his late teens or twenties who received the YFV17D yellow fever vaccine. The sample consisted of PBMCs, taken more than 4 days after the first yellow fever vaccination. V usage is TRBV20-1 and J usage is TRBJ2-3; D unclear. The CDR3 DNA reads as TGCAGTGCTAGTCGCGAAGCCCACACTAGCACAGATACGCAGTATTTT. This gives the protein CSASREAHTSTDTQYF.